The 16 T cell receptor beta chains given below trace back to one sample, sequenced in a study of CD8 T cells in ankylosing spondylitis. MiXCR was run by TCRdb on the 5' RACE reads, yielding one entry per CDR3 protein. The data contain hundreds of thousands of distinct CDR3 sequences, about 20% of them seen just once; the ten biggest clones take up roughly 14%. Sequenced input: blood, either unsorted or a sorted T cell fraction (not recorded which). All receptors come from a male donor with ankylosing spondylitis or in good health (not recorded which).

The CDR3 loop reads CASSQRYSYNEQFF. CDR3 nucleotide sequence: TGTGCCAGCAGCCAGCGCTACTCCTACAATGAGCAGTTCTTC. The chain employs TRBV3-1 and TRBJ2-1; D gene uncertain. The germline V gene has CDR1 LGHDT and CDR2 YNNKEL (reference sequence). V was shortened by 3 bases and J by 0 bases, with 6 bases between the two germline ends. This CDR3 spans 14 amino acids.

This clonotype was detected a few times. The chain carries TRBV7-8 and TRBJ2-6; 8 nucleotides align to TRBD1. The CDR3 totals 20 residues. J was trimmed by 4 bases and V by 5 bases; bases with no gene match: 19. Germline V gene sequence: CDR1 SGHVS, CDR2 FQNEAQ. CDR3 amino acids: CASSPEGLWTGSTGANVLTF. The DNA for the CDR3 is TGTGCCAGCAGCCCGGAGGGCTTATGGACAGGGTCGACCGGGGCCAACGTCCTGACTTTC.

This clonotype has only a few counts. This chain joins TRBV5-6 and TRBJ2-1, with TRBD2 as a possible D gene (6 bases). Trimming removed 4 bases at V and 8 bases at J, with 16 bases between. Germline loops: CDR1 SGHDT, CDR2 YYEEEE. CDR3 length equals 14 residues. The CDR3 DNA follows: TGTGCCAGCAGCCTAGCCCCTAGCGCGTATGAGCAGTTCTTC. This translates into CASSLAPSAYEQFF. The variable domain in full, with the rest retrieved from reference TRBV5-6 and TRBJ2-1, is DAGVTQSPTHLIKTRGQQVTLRCSPKSGHDTVSWYQQALGQGPQFIFQYYEEEERQRGNFPDRFSGHQFPNYSSELNVNALLLGDSALYLCASSLAPSAYEQFFGPGTRLTVL.

CDR3 sequence (DNA): TGTGCCAGCAGCCATCCCGGCGGGGGCCAGGAGCAGTACTTC. Protein: CASSHPGGGQEQYF. The gene calls are TRBV4-2 and TRBJ2-7; TRBD2 is a possible D gene (7 bases). V shed 3 bases and J shed 7 bases, with 16 bases lying between them. This CDR3 is built from 14 residues. Germline V gene lookup returns CDR1 LGHNA and CDR2 YNFKEQ.

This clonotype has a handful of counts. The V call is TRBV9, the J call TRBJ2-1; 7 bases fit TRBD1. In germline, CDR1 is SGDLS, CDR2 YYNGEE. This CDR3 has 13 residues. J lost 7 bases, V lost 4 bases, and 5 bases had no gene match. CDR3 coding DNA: TGTGCCAGCAGCACCGGGACAGTTAATGAGCAGTTCTTC. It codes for CASSTGTVNEQFF.

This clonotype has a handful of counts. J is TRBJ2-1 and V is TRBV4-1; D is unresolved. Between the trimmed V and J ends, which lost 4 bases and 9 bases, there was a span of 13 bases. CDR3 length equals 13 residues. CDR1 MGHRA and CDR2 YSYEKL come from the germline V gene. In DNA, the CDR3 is TGCGCCAGCAGCCGGGCGGTGGTTGGTGAGCAGTTCTTC. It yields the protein CASSRAVVGEQFF.

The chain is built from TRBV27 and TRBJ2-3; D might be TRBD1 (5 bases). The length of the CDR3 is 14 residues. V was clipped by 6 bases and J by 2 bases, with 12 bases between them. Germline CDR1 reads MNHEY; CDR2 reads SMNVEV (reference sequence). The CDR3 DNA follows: TGTGCCAGCAGCACCTGGGGCGACACAGATACGCAGTATTTT. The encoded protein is CASSTWGDTDTQYF.

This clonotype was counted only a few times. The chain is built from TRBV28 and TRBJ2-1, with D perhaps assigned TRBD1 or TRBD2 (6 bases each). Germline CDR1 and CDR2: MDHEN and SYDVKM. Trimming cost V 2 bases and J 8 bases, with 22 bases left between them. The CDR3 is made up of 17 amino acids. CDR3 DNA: TGTGCCAGCAGTTTACCCCCACAGGGCGGGGTCTTGGATGAGCAGTTCTTC. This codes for CASSLPPQGGVLDEQFF. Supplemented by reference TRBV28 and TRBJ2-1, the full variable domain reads DVKVTQSSRYLVKRTGEKVFLECVQDMDHENMFWYRQDPGLGLRLIYFSYDVKMKEKGDIPEGYSVSREKKERFSLILESASTNQTSMYLCASSLPPQGGVLDEQFFGPGTRLTVL.

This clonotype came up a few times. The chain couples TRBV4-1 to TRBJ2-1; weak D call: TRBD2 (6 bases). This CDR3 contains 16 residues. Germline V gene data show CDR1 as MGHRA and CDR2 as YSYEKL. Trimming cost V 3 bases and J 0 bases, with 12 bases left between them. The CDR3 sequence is CASSQVSGSSYNEQFF. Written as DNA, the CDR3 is TGCGCCAGCAGCCAGGTTAGCGGTAGCTCCTACAATGAGCAGTTCTTC.

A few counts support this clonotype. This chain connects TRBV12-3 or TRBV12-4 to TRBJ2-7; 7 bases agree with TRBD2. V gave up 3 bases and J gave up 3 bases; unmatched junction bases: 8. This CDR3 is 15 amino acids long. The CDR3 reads CASSFWGGTNYEQYF. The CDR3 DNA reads TGTGCCAGCAGTTTTTGGGGGGGGACTAACTACGAGCAGTACTTC.

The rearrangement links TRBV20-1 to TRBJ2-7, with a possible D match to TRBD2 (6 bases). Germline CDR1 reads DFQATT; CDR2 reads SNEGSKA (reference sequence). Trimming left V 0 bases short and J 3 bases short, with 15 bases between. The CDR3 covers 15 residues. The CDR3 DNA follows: TGCAGTGCTAGAGATCTGATGGGAGGCGACTACGAGCAGTACTTC. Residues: CSARDLMGGDYEQYF.

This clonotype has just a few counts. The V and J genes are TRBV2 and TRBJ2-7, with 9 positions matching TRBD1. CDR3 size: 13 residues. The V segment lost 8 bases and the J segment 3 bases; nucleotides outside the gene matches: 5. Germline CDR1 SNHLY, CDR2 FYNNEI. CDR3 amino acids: CASRDRVSYEQYF. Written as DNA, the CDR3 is TGTGCCAGCCGGGACAGGGTGAGCTACGAGCAGTACTTC.

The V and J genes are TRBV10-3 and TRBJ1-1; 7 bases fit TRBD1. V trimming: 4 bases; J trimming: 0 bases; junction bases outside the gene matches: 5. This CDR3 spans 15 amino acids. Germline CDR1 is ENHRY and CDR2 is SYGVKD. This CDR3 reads CAISGQGGMNTEAFF. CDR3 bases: TGTGCCATCAGTGGACAGGGTGGGATGAACACTGAAGCTTTCTTT.

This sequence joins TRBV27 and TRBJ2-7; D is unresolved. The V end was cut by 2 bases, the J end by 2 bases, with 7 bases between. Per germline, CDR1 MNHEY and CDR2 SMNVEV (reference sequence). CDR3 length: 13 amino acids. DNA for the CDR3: TGTGCCAGCAGTTTAACGTTCACCTACGAGCAGTACTTC. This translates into CASSLTFTYEQYF.

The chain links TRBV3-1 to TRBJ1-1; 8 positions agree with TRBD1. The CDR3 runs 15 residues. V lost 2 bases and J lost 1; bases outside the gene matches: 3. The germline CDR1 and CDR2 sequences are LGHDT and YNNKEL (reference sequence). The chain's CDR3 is CASSQLTGGNTEAFF. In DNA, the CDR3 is TGTGCCAGCAGCCAACTCACAGGGGGGAACACTGAAGCTTTCTTT.

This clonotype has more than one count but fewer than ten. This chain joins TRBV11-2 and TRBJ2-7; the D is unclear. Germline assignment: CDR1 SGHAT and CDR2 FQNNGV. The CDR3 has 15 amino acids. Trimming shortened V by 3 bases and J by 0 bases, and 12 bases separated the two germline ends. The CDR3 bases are TGTGCCAGCAGCTTTATGGCAGCGAGCTCCTACGAGCAGTACTTC. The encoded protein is CASSFMAASSYEQYF. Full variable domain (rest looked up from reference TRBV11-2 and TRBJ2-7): EAGVAQSPRYKIIEKRQSVAFWCNPISGHATLYWYQQILGQGPKLLIQFQNNGVVDDSQLPKDRFSAERLKGVDSTLKIQPAKLEDSAVYLCASSFMAASSYEQYFGPGTRLTVT.